These T cell receptor beta chains were read from a single sample in a study of CD8+CD57+ T cells in acquired aplastic anemia. TCRdb re-analysed the reads in MiXCR, keeping a single row per CDR3 protein. This sample yields 50,000 to 65,000 distinct CDR3 sequences, of which roughly three fifths are seen a single time; around 15% belongs to the top ten. The sequenced sample was sorted CD4+, CD8+, or CD8+CD57+ T cells (not recorded which) from PBMCs. The receptors were sampled from a human donor with aplastic anemia. The CDR3 runs from the conserved cysteine through the conserved F or W. D genes are given only for firm matches. Clone size is shown for a subset of rows, as once, few, many or a class of expanded clone.

-	TRBV6-1	TRBJ1-2	13	-	TGTGCCAGCTGTAGACAGCCAAACTATGGCTACACCTTC	CASCRQPNYGYTF
-	TRBV25-1	TRBJ2-7	14	-	TGTGCCAGCAGCTTACGTCTCATTTCGGGCGAGCAGTACTTC	CASSLRLISGEQYF
once	TRBV2	TRBJ2-5	14	-	TGTGCCAGCAGTCCCTTCCCACTCCAAGAGACCCAGTACTTC	CASSPFPLQETQYF
-	TRBV11-2	TRBJ1-1	14	-	TGTGCCAGCAGCTTAGAGGGGGCGAGCACTGAAGCTTTCTTT	CASSLEGASTEAFF
many	TRBV11-2	TRBJ2-1	16	TRBD2	TGTGCCAGCAGCTTTTACGCGGGGGGCCCCTACAATGAGCAGTTCTTC	CASSFYAGGPYNEQFF
few	TRBV6-1	TRBJ2-6	17	TRBD1	TGTGCCAGCAGGTGGGACAGGGAGAACTCTGGGGCCAACGTCCTGACTTTC	CASRWDRENSGANVLTF
-	TRBV11-3	TRBJ2-5	11	-	TGTGCCAGCTCCCAAATGGAGACCCAGTACTTC	CASSQMETQYF
few	TRBV7-9	TRBJ2-3	14	-	TGTGCCAGCAGCCGACAGGGAGGATTGGATACGCAGTATTTT	CASSRQGGLDTQYF
medium-sized	TRBV9	TRBJ1-2	12	-	TGTGCCAGCACCCGTCGGGGAGATGGCTACACCTTC	CASTRRGDGYTF
-	TRBV25-1	TRBJ2-3	12	-	TGTGCCAGCGCAACTAGCACAGATACGCAGTATTTT	CASATSTDTQYF
many	TRBV9	TRBJ1-1	13	-	TGTGCCAGCAGCGTAGCCCTCCAGGCTGAAGCTTTCTTT	CASSVALQAEAFF
few	TRBV10-3	TRBJ2-2	16	-	TGTGCCATCAGTGAGTCGGAGTCGTCGTTCACCGGGGAGCTGTTTTTT	CAISESESSFTGELFF
-	TRBV19	TRBJ2-7	13	-	TGTGCCAGTAGTATTACAGGGCCCTACGAGCAGTACTTC	CASSITGPYEQYF
-	TRBV11-2	TRBJ1-2	16	-	-	CASSRRTDTQYFGYTF
-	TRBV2	TRBJ1-1	15	-	TGTGCCAGCAGTGAGAACGGTGCCATGAACACTGAAGCTTTCTTT	CASSENGAMNTEAFF
-	TRBV7-9	TRBJ1-2	15	TRBD1	TGTGCCAGCAGCCGCATCCCCAGGGGGTTCGATGGCTACACCTTC	CASSRIPRGFDGYTF
-	TRBV4-1	TRBJ2-2	15	TRBD1	TGCGCCAGCAGTCCCGGGACAGGGGGCCCCGGGGAGCTGTTTTTT	CASSPGTGGPGELFF
few	TRBV5-5	TRBJ2-2	16	TRBD2	TGTGCCAGCAGCTTCAGGACTAGCGGATACACCGGGGAGCTGTTTTTT	CASSFRTSGYTGELFF
medium-sized	TRBV2	TRBJ1-1	14	-	TGTGCCAGCAGTGAAGGTCTGGGGGACACTGAAGCTTTCTTT	CASSEGLGDTEAFF
-	TRBV15	TRBJ2-1	16	-	TGTGCCACCAGCAGTCAGGCGGACAGTGGTTTGGATGAGCAGTTCTTC	CATSSQADSGLDEQFF
-	TRBV25-1	TRBJ1-4	18	TRBD1	TGTGCCAGCAGTGAATCCGGGACAGGGCTTATATCCGGTGAAAAACTGTTTTTT	CASSESGTGLISGEKLFF
-	TRBV2	TRBJ1-5	15	-	TGTGCCAGCAGTGGATGGACGACTGGGGGTCAGCCCCAGCATTTT	CASSGWTTGGQPQHF
-	TRBV7-2	TRBJ2-2	13	-	TGTGCCAGCAGCAGGGGCGTAAGCGGGGAGCTGTTTTTT	CASSRGVSGELFF
-	TRBV2	TRBJ2-7	11	-	TGTGCCAGCAGGGACAGTAAAGGACCTCGCTTC	CASRDSKGPRF
-	TRBV15	TRBJ1-5	15	TRBD1	TGTGCCACCAGCCGGGACAGGGGGTTACATCAGCCCCAGCATTTT	CATSRDRGLHQPQHF
many	TRBV29-1	TRBJ1-6	13	-	TGCAGCGTTGAAACAGGGTTTAATTCACCCCTCCACTTT	CSVETGFNSPLHF